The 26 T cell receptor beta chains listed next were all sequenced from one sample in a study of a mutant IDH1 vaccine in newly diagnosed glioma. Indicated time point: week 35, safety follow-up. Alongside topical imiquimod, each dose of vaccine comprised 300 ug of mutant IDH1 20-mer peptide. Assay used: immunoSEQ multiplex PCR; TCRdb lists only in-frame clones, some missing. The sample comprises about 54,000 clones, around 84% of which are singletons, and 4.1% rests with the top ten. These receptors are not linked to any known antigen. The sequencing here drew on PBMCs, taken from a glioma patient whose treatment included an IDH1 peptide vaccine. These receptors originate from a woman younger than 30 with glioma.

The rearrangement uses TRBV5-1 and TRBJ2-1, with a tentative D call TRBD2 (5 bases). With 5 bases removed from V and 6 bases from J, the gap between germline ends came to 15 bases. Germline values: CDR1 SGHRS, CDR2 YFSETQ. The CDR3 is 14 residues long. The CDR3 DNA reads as TGCGCCAGCAGTCAACGGGGTTTCAGCAATGAGCAGTTCTTC. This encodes CASSQRGFSNEQFF.

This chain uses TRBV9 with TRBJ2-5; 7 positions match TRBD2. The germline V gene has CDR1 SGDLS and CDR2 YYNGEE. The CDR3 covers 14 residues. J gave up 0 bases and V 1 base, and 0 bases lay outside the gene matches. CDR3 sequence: CASSVSGNQETQYF. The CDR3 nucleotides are TGTGCCAGCAGCGTAAGCGGGAACCAAGAGACCCAGTACTTC.

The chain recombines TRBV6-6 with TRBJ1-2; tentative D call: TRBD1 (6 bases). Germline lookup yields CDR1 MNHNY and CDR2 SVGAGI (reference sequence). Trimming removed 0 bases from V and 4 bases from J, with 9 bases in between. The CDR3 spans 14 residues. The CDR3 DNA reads TGTGCCAGCAGTTACTCGCCGACAGGCTATGGCTACACCTTC. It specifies CASSYSPTGYGYTF.

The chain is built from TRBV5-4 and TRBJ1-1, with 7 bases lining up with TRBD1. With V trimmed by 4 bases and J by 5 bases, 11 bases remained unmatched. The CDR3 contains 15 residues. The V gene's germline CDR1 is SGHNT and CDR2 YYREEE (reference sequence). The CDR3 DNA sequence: TGTGCCAGCAGCCTGCCCCAGGGGGGGAATACTGAAGCTTTCTTT. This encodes CASSLPQGGNTEAFF.

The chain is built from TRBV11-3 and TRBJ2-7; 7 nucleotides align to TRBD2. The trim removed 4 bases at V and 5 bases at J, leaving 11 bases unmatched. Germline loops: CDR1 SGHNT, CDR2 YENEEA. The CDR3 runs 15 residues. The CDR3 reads CASSSGGSQSHEQYF. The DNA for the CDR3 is TGTGCCAGCAGCTCGGGCGGGAGTCAGTCCCACGAGCAGTACTTC.

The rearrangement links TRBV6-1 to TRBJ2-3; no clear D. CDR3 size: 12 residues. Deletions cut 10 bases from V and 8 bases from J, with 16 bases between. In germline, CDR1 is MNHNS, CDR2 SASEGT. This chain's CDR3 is CAKSLTPRTQYF. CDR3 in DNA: TGTGCCAAATCCCTGACCCCCCGTACGCAGTATTTT.

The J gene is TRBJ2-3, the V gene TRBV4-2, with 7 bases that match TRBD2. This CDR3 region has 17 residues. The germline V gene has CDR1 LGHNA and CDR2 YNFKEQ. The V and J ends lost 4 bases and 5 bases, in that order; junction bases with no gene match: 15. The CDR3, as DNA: TGTGCCAGCAGCCTCAGCCTGGGGGGAGGGCCGGGAGATACGCAGTATTTT. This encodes CASSLSLGGGPGDTQYF.

As DNA, the CDR3 is TGTGCCAGCAGGACACAGGGGAACTATGGCTACACCTTC. It specifies CASRTQGNYGYTF. The gene calls are TRBV28 and TRBJ1-2, with 7 bases fitting TRBD1. The CDR3 totals 13 residues. The V gene's germline CDR1 is MDHEN and CDR2 SYDVKM. V was clipped by 6 bases and J by 2 bases; unmatched bases: 3.

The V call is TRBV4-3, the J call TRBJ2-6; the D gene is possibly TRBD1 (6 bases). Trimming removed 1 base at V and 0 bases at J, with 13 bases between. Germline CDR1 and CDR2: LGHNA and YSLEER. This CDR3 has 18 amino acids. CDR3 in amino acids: CASSQAPQGGSGANVLTF. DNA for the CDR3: TGCGCCAGCAGCCAAGCGCCTCAAGGGGGCTCTGGGGCCAACGTCCTGACTTTC.

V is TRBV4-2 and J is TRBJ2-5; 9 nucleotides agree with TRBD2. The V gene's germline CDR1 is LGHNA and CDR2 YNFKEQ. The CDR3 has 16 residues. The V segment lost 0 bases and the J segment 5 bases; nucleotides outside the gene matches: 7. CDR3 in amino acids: CASSQEAAGGRETQYF. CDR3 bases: TGTGCCAGCAGCCAAGAGGCGGCGGGGGGGCGGGAGACCCAGTACTTC.

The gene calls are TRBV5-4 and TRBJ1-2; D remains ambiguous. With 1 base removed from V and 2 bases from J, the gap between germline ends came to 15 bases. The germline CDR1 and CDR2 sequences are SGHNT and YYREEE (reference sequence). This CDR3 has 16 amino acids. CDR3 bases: TGTGCCAGCAGCTTGACCGCAAGCAAGCGAAACTATGGCTACACCTTC. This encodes CASSLTASKRNYGYTF.

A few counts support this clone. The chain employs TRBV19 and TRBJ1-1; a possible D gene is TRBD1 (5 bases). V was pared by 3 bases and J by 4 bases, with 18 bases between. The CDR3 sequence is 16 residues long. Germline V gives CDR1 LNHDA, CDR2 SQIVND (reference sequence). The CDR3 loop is CASSILGGDYSTEAFF. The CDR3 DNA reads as TGTGCCAGTAGTATCCTCGGGGGTGATTATAGCACTGAAGCTTTCTTT.

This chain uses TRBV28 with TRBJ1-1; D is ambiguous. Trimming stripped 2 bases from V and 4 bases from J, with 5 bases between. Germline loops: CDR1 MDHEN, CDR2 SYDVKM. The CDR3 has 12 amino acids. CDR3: CASSLRGTEAFF. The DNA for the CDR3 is TGTGCCAGCAGTTTACGCGGCACTGAAGCTTTCTTT. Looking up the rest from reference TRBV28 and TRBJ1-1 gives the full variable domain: DVKVTQSSRYLVKRTGEKVFLECVQDMDHENMFWYRQDPGLGLRLIYFSYDVKMKEKGDIPEGYSVSREKKERFSLILESASTNQTSMYLCASSLRGTEAFFGQGTRLTVV.

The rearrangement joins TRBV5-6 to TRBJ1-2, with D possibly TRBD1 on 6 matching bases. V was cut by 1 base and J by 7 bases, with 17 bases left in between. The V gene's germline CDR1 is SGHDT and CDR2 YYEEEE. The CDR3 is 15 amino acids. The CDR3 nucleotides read TGTGCCAGCAGCTTGCTGAACAGGGTGCAATCTGGCTACACCTTC. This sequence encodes CASSLLNRVQSGYTF.

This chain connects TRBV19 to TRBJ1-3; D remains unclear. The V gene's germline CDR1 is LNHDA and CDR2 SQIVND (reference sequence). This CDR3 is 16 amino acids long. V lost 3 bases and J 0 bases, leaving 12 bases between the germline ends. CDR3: CASSILPSSSGNTIYF. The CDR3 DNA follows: TGTGCCAGTAGTATTCTTCCTTCCAGCTCTGGAAACACCATATATTTT.

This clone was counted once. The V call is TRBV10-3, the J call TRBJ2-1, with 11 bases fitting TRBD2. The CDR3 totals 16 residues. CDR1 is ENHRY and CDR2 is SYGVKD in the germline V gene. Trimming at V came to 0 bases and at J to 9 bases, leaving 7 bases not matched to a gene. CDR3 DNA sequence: TGTGCCATCAGTGAGTCACTACTAGCGGGAGAGGGTGAGCAGTTCTTC. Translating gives CAISESLLAGEGEQFF.

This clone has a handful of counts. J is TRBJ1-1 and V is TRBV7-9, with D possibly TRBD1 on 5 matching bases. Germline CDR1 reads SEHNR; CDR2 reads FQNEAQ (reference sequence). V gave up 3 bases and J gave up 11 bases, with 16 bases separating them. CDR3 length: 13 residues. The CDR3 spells CASSLSKAGSAFF. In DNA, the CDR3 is TGTGCCAGCAGCTTGAGTAAGGCAGGGTCTGCTTTCTTT.

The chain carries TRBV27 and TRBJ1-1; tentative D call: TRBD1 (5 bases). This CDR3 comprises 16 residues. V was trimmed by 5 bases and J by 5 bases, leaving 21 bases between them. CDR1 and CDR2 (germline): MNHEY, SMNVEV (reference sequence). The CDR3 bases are TGTGCCAGCAGTCCCCGGGGCTCGAGCAGGAGAACTGAAGCTTTCTTT. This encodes CASSPRGSSRRTEAFF.

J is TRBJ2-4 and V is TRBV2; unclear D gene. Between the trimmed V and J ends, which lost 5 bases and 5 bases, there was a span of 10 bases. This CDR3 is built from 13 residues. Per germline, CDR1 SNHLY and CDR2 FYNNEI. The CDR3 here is CASSTGLQNIQYF. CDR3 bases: TGTGCCAGCAGTACCGGGCTTCAAAACATTCAGTACTTC.

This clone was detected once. CDR3 in DNA: TGTGCCAGCAGCTTAGGCCCTAAAAATAGCAATCAGCCCCAGCATTTT. Translation gives CASSLGPKNSNQPQHF. The chain uses TRBV7-8 and TRBJ1-5; D remains ambiguous. Germline V gives CDR1 SGHVS, CDR2 FQNEAQ. V dropped 1 base and J dropped 0 bases, with 10 bases sitting between them. The CDR3 loop spans 16 amino acids.

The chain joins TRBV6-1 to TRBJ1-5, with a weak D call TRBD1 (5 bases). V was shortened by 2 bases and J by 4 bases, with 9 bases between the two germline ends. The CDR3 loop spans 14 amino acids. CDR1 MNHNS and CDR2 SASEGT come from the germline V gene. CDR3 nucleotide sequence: TGTGCCAGCAGTGAACGGGGCAGTAATCAGCCCCAGCATTTT. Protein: CASSERGSNQPQHF.

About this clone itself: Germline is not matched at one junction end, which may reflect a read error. The CDR3 nucleotides are TGTGCCAGCGGGGGAGGAGGATACGGGCAGTACTTC. Amino acids: CASGGGGYGQYF. The chain uses TRBV6-1 and TRBJ2-7; tentative D call: TRBD2 (6 bases). This CDR3 is 12 amino acids long. Germline V lookup: CDR1 MNHNS, CDR2 SASEGT.

The CDR3 DNA is TGTGCCAGCAGTTACTCTGGGTCCGATAATTCACCCCTCCACTTT. This translates into CASSYSGSDNSPLHF. V and J are TRBV6-6 and TRBJ1-6, with D unclear. Germline V gene sequence: CDR1 MNHNY, CDR2 SVGAGI (reference sequence). This CDR3 has 15 amino acids. Trimming removed 0 bases at V and 5 bases at J, with 8 bases between.

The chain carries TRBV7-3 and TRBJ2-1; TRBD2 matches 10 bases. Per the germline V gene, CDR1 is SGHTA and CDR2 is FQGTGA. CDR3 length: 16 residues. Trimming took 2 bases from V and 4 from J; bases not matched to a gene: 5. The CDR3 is CASSLERGGNYNEQFF. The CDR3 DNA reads TGTGCCAGCAGCTTAGAGCGGGGGGGAAATTACAATGAGCAGTTCTTC.

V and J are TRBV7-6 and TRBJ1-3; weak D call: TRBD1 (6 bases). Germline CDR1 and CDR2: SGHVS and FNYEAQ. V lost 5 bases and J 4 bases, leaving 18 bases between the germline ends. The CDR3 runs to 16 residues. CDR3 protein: CASSEEGQSFGNTIYF. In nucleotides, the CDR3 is TGTGCCAGCAGCGAAGAAGGACAGTCTTTCGGAAACACCATATATTTT.

CDR3 in DNA: TGTGCCAGCAGGGGACAGGGGGCGAGCTACAATGAGCAGTTCTTC. This sequence encodes CASRGQGASYNEQFF. V usage is TRBV7-9 and J usage is TRBJ2-1; TRBD1 agrees at 12 bases. CDR3 length equals 15 residues. V lost 6 bases and J lost 3; bases outside the gene matches: 3. The germline gives CDR1 SEHNR, CDR2 FQNEAQ (reference sequence).